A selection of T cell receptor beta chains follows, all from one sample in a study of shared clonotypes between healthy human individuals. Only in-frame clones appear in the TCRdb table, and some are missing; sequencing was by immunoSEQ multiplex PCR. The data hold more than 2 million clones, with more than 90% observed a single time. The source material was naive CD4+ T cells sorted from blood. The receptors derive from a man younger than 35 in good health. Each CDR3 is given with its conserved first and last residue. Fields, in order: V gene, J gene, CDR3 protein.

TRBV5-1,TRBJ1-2,CASSSGEGIDGYTF
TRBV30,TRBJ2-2,CAWSWWEGPDTGELFF
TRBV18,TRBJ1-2,CASSPPGSYGYTF
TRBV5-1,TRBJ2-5,CASSSDGHQETQYF
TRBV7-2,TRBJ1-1,CASSLRWRNTEAFF
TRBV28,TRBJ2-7,CASSLLQAGTYEQYF
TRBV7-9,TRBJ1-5,CASSPGQGATQHF
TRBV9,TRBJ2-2,CASSVVREGTGELFF
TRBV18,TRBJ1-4,CASRTGLENEKLFF
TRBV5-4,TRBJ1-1,CASSWGQHNTEAFF